These 22 T cell receptor beta chains share one sample of origin, sequenced in a study of blood T cell repertoires in COVID-19. Measured with immunoSEQ multiplex PCR; TCRdb has only the in-frame clones, and not every one. The data show over 150,000 clones, about 86% seen once. Input material: peripheral blood. Source of these receptors: a woman aged 18-30 years who had recovered from COVID-19.

This clone appeared once. This chain links TRBV7-8 with TRBJ2-1, with a possible D match to TRBD1 (6 bases). This CDR3 has 11 residues. Germline CDR1 SGHVS, CDR2 FQNEAQ. V was cut by 5 bases and J by 11 bases, with 10 bases left in between. The CDR3 spells CASSLTGQQFF. The CDR3 coding sequence is TGTGCCAGCAGCCTGACAGGCCAGCAGTTCTTC.

In nucleotides, the CDR3 is TGCGCCAGCAGCCCCGCCGGGACAGGGGTCCGGGAGCTGTTTTTT. This gives the protein CASSPAGTGVRELFF. This chain links TRBV5-1 with TRBJ2-2; TRBD1 matches at 10 bases. V lost 4 bases to trimming and J lost 9 bases; unmatched junction nucleotides: 9. CDR3 size: 15 residues. Germline CDR1 reads SGHRS; CDR2 reads YFSETQ.

J is TRBJ1-6 and V is TRBV5-5; 7 nucleotides line up with TRBD1. The CDR3 runs to 13 residues. J was trimmed by 10 bases and V by 5 bases; bases with no gene match: 6. Per germline, CDR1 SGHKS and CDR2 YYEKEE (reference sequence). CDR3 sequence (DNA): TGTGCCAGCAGTGCAGGGGGGCAGTCACCCCTCCACTTT. This codes for CASSAGGQSPLHF.

The chain carries TRBV30 and TRBJ2-3, with 9 bases matching TRBD1. Germline V gene lookup returns CDR1 GTSNPN and CDR2 SVGIG (reference sequence). Losses at the gene ends were 3 bases for V and 1 base for J; bases not matched to a gene: 5. This CDR3 has 15 amino acids. The CDR3 DNA follows: TGTGCCTGGAGGGGACAGGGCTCCGGCACAGATACGCAGTATTTT. Its translation is CAWRGQGSGTDTQYF.

The sample holds a few counts of this clone. The chain carries TRBV7-9 and TRBJ1-4; possible D gene TRBD1, 6 bases. Germline lookup yields CDR1 SEHNR and CDR2 FQNEAQ (reference sequence). This CDR3 region has 15 residues. V was pared by 1 base and J by 8 bases, with 14 bases between. CDR3 amino acids: CASSLGMGASEKLFF. The DNA for the CDR3 is TGTGCCAGCAGCTTAGGTATGGGGGCGTCCGAAAAACTGTTTTTT.

This clone was recorded a few times. The chain joins TRBV6-2 or TRBV6-3 to TRBJ2-7; TRBD1 agrees at 8 bases. V was clipped by 4 bases and J by 7 bases; unmatched bases: 6. The CDR3 runs to 13 residues. Germline V gives CDR1 MNHEY, CDR2 SVGEGT. Here the CDR3 reads CASSSDRAGEQYF. DNA for the CDR3: TGTGCCAGCAGTTCGGACAGGGCAGGTGAGCAGTACTTC.

The rearrangement joins TRBV24-1 to TRBJ1-5, with 10 bases that match TRBD1. The CDR3 spans 16 residues. In germline, CDR1 is KGHDR, CDR2 SFDVKD. After removal of 3 bases from V and 5 bases from J, the junction contained 6 bases not matched to a gene. The CDR3 DNA follows: TGTGCCACCAGTGATCCCACCGGGACAGGGGATCAGCCCCAGCATTTT. Translating it yields CATSDPTGTGDQPQHF.

The chain employs TRBV7-2 and TRBJ1-1; TRBD1 might be the D (6 bases). Germline V lookup: CDR1 SGHTA, CDR2 FQGNSA. Trimming pared 6 bases from V and 1 base from J, leaving 15 bases between. The CDR3 length is 15 residues. CDR3 coding DNA: TGTGCCAGCAGTTTGGGGGGGCAACCGAACACTGAAGCTTTCTTT. Amino acid sequence: CASSLGGQPNTEAFF.

V gene TRBV3-1 (or the pseudogene TRBV3-2) combines with J gene TRBJ2-3; 8 bases align to TRBD2. The V gene end was trimmed by 4 bases and the J gene end by 3 bases; junction bases not matched to a gene: 3. The CDR3 contains 14 residues. Germline assignment: CDR1 LGHDT and CDR2 YNNKEL (reference sequence). CDR3 in DNA: TGTGCCAGCAGCCGTGCGGGGGGAACAGATACGCAGTATTTT. Translating gives CASSRAGGTDTQYF.

The V and J genes are TRBV12-3 or TRBV12-4 and TRBJ2-1, with TRBD1 identical over 9 bases. CDR3 size: 13 residues. J lost 7 bases, V lost 7 bases, and 5 bases had no gene match. The CDR3 sequence: CASKGDRENEQFF. CDR3 nucleotides: TGTGCCAGCAAAGGGGACAGGGAAAATGAGCAGTTCTTC.

This clone was seen a few times. V is TRBV3-1 (or the pseudogene TRBV3-2) and J is TRBJ2-2; the D is unclear. Germline CDR1 LGHDT, CDR2 YNNKEL (reference sequence). CDR3 length: 15 amino acids. Trimming pared 0 bases from V and 4 bases from J, leaving 9 bases between. CDR3 nucleotide sequence: TGTGCCAGCAGCCAAGACCGGAGAACCACCGGGGAGCTGTTTTTT. This translates into CASSQDRRTTGELFF.

The chain is built from TRBV4-1 and TRBJ1-6; D remains unclear. This CDR3 contains 16 residues. Trimming shortened V by 0 bases and J by 5 bases, and 11 bases separated the two germline ends. The germline gives CDR1 MGHRA, CDR2 YSYEKL. The CDR3 DNA sequence: TGCGCCAGCAGCCAAGATTACACGGAGGATAATTCACCCCTCCACTTT. As protein: CASSQDYTEDNSPLHF.

This chain connects TRBV12-3 or TRBV12-4 to TRBJ2-2; 7 nucleotides line up with TRBD1. The CDR3 sequence is 13 residues long. The V and J ends lost 6 bases and 5 bases, in that order; junction bases with no gene match: 3. The CDR3 spells CASRPTGTGELFF. The CDR3, as DNA: TGTGCCAGCAGACCGACAGGGACCGGGGAGCTGTTTTTT.

The chain has TRBV2 and TRBJ1-6; a weak D match, TRBD1 (6 bases). V was shortened by 5 bases and J by 7 bases, with 12 bases between the two germline ends. Germline V lookup: CDR1 SNHLY, CDR2 FYNNEI. CDR3 size: 14 residues. Here the CDR3 DNA reads TGTGCCAGCAGTACTGACAGGCCAAATTCACCCCTCCACTTT. Translating gives CASSTDRPNSPLHF.

The V gene is TRBV2, the J gene TRBJ1-1, with D maybe TRBD1 (5 bases). Trimming took off 11 bases at V and 0 bases at J, with 13 bases between the two ends. This CDR3 has 13 amino acids. Germline values: CDR1 SNHLY, CDR2 FYNNEI. CDR3 coding DNA: TGTGCCGGGAGGGGTCTCGTGAACACTGAAGCTTTCTTT. Translating gives CAGRGLVNTEAFF.

Only one count was recorded for this clone. The V gene is TRBV7-3, the J gene TRBJ2-3; 10 bases fit TRBD2. Germline-derived CDR1 and CDR2 are SGHTA and FQGTGA. V was pared by 4 bases and J by 5 bases, with 9 bases of the junction left unmatched. The CDR3 extends over 16 amino acids. CDR3 DNA: TGTGCCAGCAGCTACGGAGCGGGGGGGCTGATAGATACGCAGTATTTT. Translating gives CASSYGAGGLIDTQYF.

This clone was seen a handful of times. The rearrangement joins TRBV30 to TRBJ1-6, with 12 bases lining up with TRBD1. V shed 2 bases and J 9 bases; nucleotides not matched to a gene: 5. Germline V CDR1 and CDR2: GTSNPN, SVGIG (reference sequence). The length of the CDR3 is 15 residues. DNA of the CDR3: TGTGCCTGGAGTTCGGGACAGGGGGCTTTTTCACCCCTCCACTTT. The encoded protein is CAWSSGQGAFSPLHF.

The CDR3 loop is CASSLLTDRGYNSPLHF. In DNA, the CDR3 is TGTGCCAGCAGCTTACTAACGGACAGGGGGTATAATTCACCCCTCCACTTT. V and J are TRBV7-9 and TRBJ1-6; 10 bases map to TRBD1. J lost 4 bases, V lost 2 bases, and 5 bases had no gene match. CDR1 and CDR2 (germline): SEHNR, FQNEAQ (reference sequence). The CDR3 is 17 amino acids.

The chain combines TRBV12-3 or TRBV12-4 with TRBJ1-1; D unresolved. The germline V and J ends were trimmed by 5 bases and 1 base, with 8 bases remaining between them. This CDR3 is built from 13 residues. The CDR3 coding sequence is TGTGCCAGCAGTCTCCGGGAGAACACTGAAGCTTTCTTT. This translates into CASSLRENTEAFF.

This sequence joins TRBV10-3 and TRBJ1-4; 7 bases agree with TRBD1. The V and J ends lost 2 bases and 7 bases, in that order; junction bases with no gene match: 4. The length of the CDR3 is 14 residues. Germline lookup yields CDR1 ENHRY and CDR2 SYGVKD. CDR3 protein: CAISEVGTVEKLFF. CDR3 in DNA: TGTGCCATCAGTGAGGTCGGGACAGTTGAAAAACTGTTTTTT.

CDR3 sequence (DNA): TGTGCCAGCAGCTGGACTAGCGGGAGGATCTGGCAGTTCTTC. This sequence encodes CASSWTSGRIWQFF. V and J are TRBV7-2 and TRBJ2-1, with 14 bases that match TRBD2. V shed 4 bases, J shed 12 bases, and the junction held 5 bases outside the gene matches. Germline lookup yields CDR1 SGHTA and CDR2 FQGNSA. The CDR3 covers 14 residues.

The genes are TRBV6-1 and TRBJ2-7; no firm D call. Trimming removed 3 bases from V and 3 bases from J, with 9 bases in between. Looked up from germline, CDR1 is MNHNS and CDR2 is SASEGT. The CDR3 is 13 amino acids. The CDR3 protein is CASSEGRYYEQYF. Here the CDR3 DNA reads TGTGCCAGCAGTGAGGGCCGGTACTACGAGCAGTACTTC.